This T cell receptor beta chain came from a study of beta chain features in type 1 diabetes. Study conclusions and caveats: People with Type 1 diabetes carried modestly yet significantly shorter TCRB CDR3s in all four CD4+ subsets. It was among patients, rather than healthy donors, that naive, central memory and Treg TCRB repertoires appeared more similar.

cDNA synthesis used the whole RNA isolate, giving expressed TCRB sequences. Repertoires were generated with immunoSEQ multiplex PCR, while TCRdb's copy carries only in-frame clones and drops some. The sample contains about 130,000 clones, nearly 9.5% of which appear only once. This clone showed up just a few times. Its antigen remains unidentified. This CDR3 is 17 amino acids long. Per germline, CDR1 SGHAT and CDR2 FQNNGV. With 6 bases clipped from V and 6 bases from J, the junction kept 17 bases outside the gene matches. CD4+ naive, central memory, regulatory and stem cell-like memory cells were sorted via CD45RO/CCR7/CD25/CD127/CD95/CD27.

This receptor was taken from a man aged 18 to 35 in good health. The rearrangement joins TRBV11-2 to TRBJ2-3; 8 bases align to TRBD2. Material: central memory CD4+ T cells from blood. CDR3 region: CASRKASLRGAGDTQYF. As DNA, the CDR3 is TGTGCCAGCAGGAAGGCCTCCTTGCGGGGGGCCGGGGATACGCAGTATTTT.